The 9 T cell receptor beta chains below all came from one sample that was sequenced in a study of blood T cell repertoires in COVID-19. Repertoires were generated with immunoSEQ multiplex PCR, while TCRdb's copy carries only in-frame clones and drops some. The sample records roughly 70,000 clones, roughly 77% being singletons. The sample consisted of peripheral blood. The receptors here all came from a woman in her 70s with acute or convalescent COVID-19.

The chain carries TRBV6-1 and TRBJ1-1, with 9 bases identical to TRBD1. Looked up from germline, CDR1 is MNHNS and CDR2 is SASEGT. V lost 2 bases, J lost 12 bases, and 7 bases stayed unmatched. This CDR3 is 13 amino acids long. The CDR3 reads CASSELGTGRPFF. Written as DNA, the CDR3 is TGTGCCAGCAGTGAATTAGGGACAGGGAGACCTTTCTTT.

The chain is built from TRBV14 and TRBJ1-4; no clear D. The CDR3 is 13 residues long. Germline lookup yields CDR1 SGHDN and CDR2 FVKESK. V was trimmed by 4 bases and J by 8 bases, leaving 11 bases between them. The CDR3 DNA follows: TGTGCCAGCAGCCCTAGAGTTAAAGAAAAACTGTTTTTT. This codes for CASSPRVKEKLFF.

This rearrangement joins TRBV28 to TRBJ2-3, with a possible D match to TRBD2 (5 bases). This CDR3 is built from 13 residues. The V gene lost 6 bases and the J gene lost 8 bases, with 15 bases spanning the gap. The germline gives CDR1 MDHEN, CDR2 SYDVKM. The CDR3 here is CASRAGVSGTQYF. CDR3 sequence (DNA): TGTGCCAGCAGGGCCGGGGTGTCGGGTACGCAGTATTTT.

The chain recombines TRBV3-1 (or the pseudogene TRBV3-2) with TRBJ1-6, with 8 bases matching TRBD1. Germline-derived CDR1 and CDR2 are LGHDT and YNNKEL (reference sequence). The CDR3 sequence is 15 residues long. V gave up 8 bases and J gave up 7 bases; unmatched junction bases: 10. CDR3 sequence (DNA): TGTGCCAGCTCCCATCCAGGGGGCAGAAATTCACCCCTCCACTTT. This translates into CASSHPGGRNSPLHF.

The CDR3 spells CASSLDGVGDTQYF. As DNA, the CDR3 is TGTGCCAGCAGCTTAGACGGGGTTGGAGATACGCAGTATTTT. The chain joins TRBV7-9 to TRBJ2-3; D may be TRBD2 (5 bases). Looked up from germline, CDR1 is SEHNR and CDR2 is FQNEAQ (reference sequence). The ends were cut back, 1 base at V and 5 bases at J, with 10 bases in the middle. The CDR3 has 14 amino acids.

The rearrangement links TRBV19 to TRBJ1-2, with TRBD1 as a possible D gene (6 bases). This CDR3 comprises 15 residues. Trimming took 2 bases from V and 7 from J, leaving 17 bases between them. Germline loops: CDR1 LNHDA, CDR2 SQIVND (reference sequence). The CDR3 is CASSIRNRDVFGYTF. CDR3 coding DNA: TGTGCCAGTAGTATACGAAACAGGGACGTCTTTGGCTACACCTTC.

The chain is built from TRBV27 and TRBJ2-1, with 10 nucleotides matching TRBD2. The CDR3 runs 15 residues. V shed 3 bases and J 5 bases; nucleotides not matched to a gene: 4. The V gene's germline CDR1 is MNHEY and CDR2 SMNVEV (reference sequence). CDR3 protein: CASSLTSGYDNEQFF. Written as DNA, the CDR3 is TGTGCCAGCAGTTTGACTAGCGGGTACGACAATGAGCAGTTCTTC.

The chain has TRBV5-8 and TRBJ2-1, with D unresolved. The CDR3 runs to 14 residues. The V gene lost 4 bases and the J gene lost 0 bases, with 8 bases spanning the gap. CDR1 SGHTS and CDR2 YDEGEE come from the germline V gene. The CDR3 region has the DNA TGTGCCAGCAGCGTTTACAGCTCCTACAATGAGCAGTTCTTC. This encodes CASSVYSSYNEQFF.

Only one count was recorded for this clone. This CDR3 reads CASSKEGLYGYTF. Here the CDR3 DNA reads TGTGCCAGCAGCAAGGAAGGACTCTATGGCTACACCTTC. The rearrangement links TRBV5-5 to TRBJ1-2; D remains unclear. The CDR3 contains 13 residues. The germline gives CDR1 SGHKS, CDR2 YYEKEE (reference sequence). Trimming shortened V by 4 bases and J by 4 bases, and 11 bases separated the two germline ends.